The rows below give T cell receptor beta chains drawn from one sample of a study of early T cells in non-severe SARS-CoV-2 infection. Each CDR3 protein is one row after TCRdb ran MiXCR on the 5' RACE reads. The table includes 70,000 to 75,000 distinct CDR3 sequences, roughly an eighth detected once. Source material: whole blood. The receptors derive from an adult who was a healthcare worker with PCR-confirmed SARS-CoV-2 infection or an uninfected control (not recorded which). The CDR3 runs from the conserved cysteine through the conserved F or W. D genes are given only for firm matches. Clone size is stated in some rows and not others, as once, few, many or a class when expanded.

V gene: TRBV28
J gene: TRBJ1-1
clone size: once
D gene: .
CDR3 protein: CAAAAWVNTEAFF
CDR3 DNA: TGTGCTGCGGCCGCTTGGGTGAACACTGAAGCTTTCTTT

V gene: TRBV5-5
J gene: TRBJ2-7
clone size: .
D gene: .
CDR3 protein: CASSSTGGYEQYF
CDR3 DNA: TGTGCCAGCAGCTCGACAGGTGGCTACGAGCAGTACTTC

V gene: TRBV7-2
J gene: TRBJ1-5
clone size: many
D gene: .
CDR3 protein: CASSLDVGAHQPQHF
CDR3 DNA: TGTGCCAGCAGCTTAGACGTGGGGGCACATCAGCCCCAGCATTTT

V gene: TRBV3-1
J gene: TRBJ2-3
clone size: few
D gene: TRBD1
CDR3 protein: CASSHRTGQTDTQYF
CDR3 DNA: TGTGCCAGCAGCCACAGGACAGGGCAAACAGATACGCAGTATTTT

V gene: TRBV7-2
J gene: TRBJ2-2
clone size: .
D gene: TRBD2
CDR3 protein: CASSLRPSGGPANTGELFF
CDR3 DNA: TGTGCCAGCAGCTTAAGGCCGAGCGGGGGGCCAGCGAACACCGGGGAGCTGTTTTTT

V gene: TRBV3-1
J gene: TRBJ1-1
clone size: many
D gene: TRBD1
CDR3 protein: CASSPTGEDDEAFF
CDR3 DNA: TGTGCCAGCAGCCCGACAGGGGAGGATGATGAAGCTTTCTTT

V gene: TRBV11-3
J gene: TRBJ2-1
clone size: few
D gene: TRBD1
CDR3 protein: CASSFPGQDNEQFF
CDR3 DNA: TGTGCCAGCAGCTTCCCGGGACAGGACAATGAGCAGTTCTTC

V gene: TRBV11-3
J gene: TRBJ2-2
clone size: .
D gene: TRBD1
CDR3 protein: CASSSRQGTGELFF
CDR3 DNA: TGTGCCAGCAGCTCACGACAGGGGACCGGGGAGCTGTTTTTT

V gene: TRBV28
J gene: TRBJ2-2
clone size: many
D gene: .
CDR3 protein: CASSLLAQERTGELFF
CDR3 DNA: TGTGCCAGCAGTTTATTGGCACAGGAGAGAACCGGGGAGCTGTTTTTT

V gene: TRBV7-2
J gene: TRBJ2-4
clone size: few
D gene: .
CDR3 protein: CASSPAGLSGKNIQYF
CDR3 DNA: TGTGCCAGCAGCCCAGCAGGGCTCTCGGGCAAAAACATTCAGTACTTC

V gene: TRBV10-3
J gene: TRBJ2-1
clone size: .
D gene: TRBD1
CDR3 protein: CAISRDRGPNEQFF
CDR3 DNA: TGTGCCATTTCCCGGGACAGGGGGCCGAATGAGCAGTTCTTC

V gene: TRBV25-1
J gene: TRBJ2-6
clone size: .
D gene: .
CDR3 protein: CASSFGLHSGANVLTF
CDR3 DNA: TGTGCCAGCAGCTTCGGCCTCCATTCTGGGGCCAACGTCCTGACTTTC

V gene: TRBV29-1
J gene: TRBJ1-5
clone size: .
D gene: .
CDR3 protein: CSVVENAGQPQHF
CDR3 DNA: TGCAGCGTTGTTGAGAACGCGGGTCAGCCCCAGCATTTT

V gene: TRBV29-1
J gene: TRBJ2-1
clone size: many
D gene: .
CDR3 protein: CSVEDLVSSYNEQFF
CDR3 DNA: TGCAGCGTTGAAGACCTGGTGAGCTCCTACAATGAGCAGTTCTTC

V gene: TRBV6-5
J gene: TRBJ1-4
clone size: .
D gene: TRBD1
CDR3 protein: CASRSGTGLTNEKLFF
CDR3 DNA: TGTGCCAGCAGATCCGGGACAGGGCTTACTAATGAAAAACTGTTTTTT

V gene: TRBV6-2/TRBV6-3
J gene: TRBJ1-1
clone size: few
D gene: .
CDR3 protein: CASSYDGTNTEAFF
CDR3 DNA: TGTGCCAGCAGTTACGACGGGACGAACACTGAAGCTTTCTTT

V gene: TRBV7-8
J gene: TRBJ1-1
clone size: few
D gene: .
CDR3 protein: CASSWRSTTNTEAFF
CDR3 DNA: TGTGCCAGCAGCTGGCGGAGTACAACGAACACTGAAGCTTTCTTT

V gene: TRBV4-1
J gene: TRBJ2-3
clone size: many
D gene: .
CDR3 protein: CASSQETPDTQYF
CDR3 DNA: TGCGCCAGCAGCCAAGAAACCCCAGATACGCAGTATTTT